The 27 T cell receptor beta chains below come from one sample, sequenced in a study of CXCR3-negative and CXCR3-positive naive CD8 T cells. The authors made the TRB cDNA libraries by 5' RACE using UMI labels. TCRdb reprocessed the 5' RACE reads; each CDR3 protein has one entry and no DNA is given. The table lists about 62,000 distinct CDR3 sequences, with around 4% in the top ten. Input material: naive CXCR3- CD8+ T cells from blood. Subset here: CD45RO-CCR7+CD27+CD95- naive CD8+ T cells lacking CXCR3 (TNR3-). The receptors here all came from a human donor in good health. Some clones in this sample may be carry-over from other donors' samples.

V and J are TRBV15 and TRBJ2-5; TCRdb's assignment of TRBD2 cannot be checked, as there is no DNA. This CDR3 region has 17 residues. Per the germline V gene, CDR1 is LNHNV and CDR2 is YYDKDF (reference sequence). The CDR3 region is CATSRELNSGGEETQYF.

The chain joins TRBV28 to TRBJ2-7; the TCRdb D gene call, TRBD1, has no DNA to confirm it. Germline V gene sequence: CDR1 MDHEN, CDR2 SYDVKM. CDR3 length: 15 amino acids. CDR3 loop: CASSSTGGAWYEQYF.

The rearrangement links TRBV7-9 to TRBJ1-2; TCRdb proposes TRBD1, but this gene call is untestable without DNA. Germline loops: CDR1 SEHNR, CDR2 FQNEAQ (reference sequence). The CDR3 has 13 amino acids. This chain's CDR3 is CASSPPADYGYTF.

The chain joins TRBV9 to TRBJ2-2. Germline V gene lookup returns CDR1 SGDLS and CDR2 YYNGEE. The CDR3 totals 13 residues. CDR3: CASSVDNTGELFF.

The chain links TRBV4-1 to TRBJ2-1; TCRdb indicates TRBD1, and absent DNA this call remains unverified. This CDR3 has 15 residues. Germline V gives CDR1 MGHRA, CDR2 YSYEKL. The CDR3 loop reads CASSWDRSSYNEQFF.

The V gene is TRBV28, the J gene TRBJ2-2; TCRdb selects TRBD2, and the lack of DNA leaves this call unchecked. This CDR3 has 12 residues. The germline V gene encodes CDR1 MDHEN and CDR2 SYDVKM. The CDR3 sequence is CASSLGLGELFF.

V is TRBV29-1 and J is TRBJ1-2. The germline V gene has CDR1 SQVTM and CDR2 ANQGSEA. This CDR3 spans 12 amino acids. CDR3 loop: CSVEKSTNGYTF.

This chain joins TRBV5-1 and TRBJ1-2; TCRdb's assignment of TRBD1 cannot be checked, as there is no DNA. The germline CDR1 and CDR2 sequences are SGHRS and YFSETQ. This CDR3 spans 11 amino acids. The CDR3 protein is CAIPEGYGYTF.

CDR3 region: CASSSSGFTSHGETQYF. The chain recombines TRBV7-9 with TRBJ2-5; checking the TCRdb D call of TRBD2 is not possible without DNA. The CDR3 has 17 residues. Germline V CDR1 and CDR2: SEHNR, FQNEAQ (reference sequence).

The chain has TRBV6-4 and TRBJ2-5; TCRdb designates TRBD2, a call that cannot be tested without DNA. Germline V gene lookup returns CDR1 MRHNA and CDR2 SNTAGT. This CDR3 is built from 14 residues. CDR3 protein: CASSPGGATETQYF.

The V call is TRBV7-2, the J call TRBJ1-2; TCRdb's D call of TRBD1 is untestable without DNA. Germline-derived CDR1 and CDR2 are SGHTA and FQGNSA. This CDR3 spans 14 amino acids. CDR3 in amino acids: CASSLVGDEGGYTF.

CDR3 sequence: CSARGEQLSNYGYTF. The chain has TRBV20-1 and TRBJ1-2. CDR1 and CDR2 (germline): DFQATT, SNEGSKA (reference sequence). CDR3 length: 15 residues.

The V gene is TRBV28, the J gene TRBJ2-1; TCRdb's D call, TRBD2, is unchecked because there is no DNA. CDR1 MDHEN and CDR2 SYDVKM come from the germline V gene. The CDR3 loop spans 15 amino acids. CDR3 protein: CASREGLTIYNEQFF.

The rearrangement links TRBV7-2 to TRBJ1-2; the D gene TCRdb calls, TRBD1, cannot be checked with no DNA. CDR3 length: 17 residues. CDR1 SGHTA and CDR2 FQGNSA come from the germline V gene. CDR3 sequence reads: CASSERYGTGAFGGYTF.

The chain recombines TRBV28 with TRBJ2-3; TCRdb's D call, TRBD2, is unchecked because there is no DNA. There are 14 residues in the CDR3. Germline V lookup: CDR1 MDHEN, CDR2 SYDVKM. The CDR3 is CASSLDSRTDTQYF.

The V call is TRBV7-3, the J call TRBJ2-3; TCRdb picks TRBD2, but there is no DNA to check that call. CDR1 and CDR2 from the germline V gene are SGHTA and FQGTGA. The CDR3 loop spans 16 amino acids. Here the CDR3 reads CASSLTSGGSTDTQYF.

V usage is TRBV7-9 and J usage is TRBJ2-7; TCRdb outputs TRBD1, but without DNA this stays unchecked. Looked up from germline, CDR1 is SEHNR and CDR2 is FQNEAQ (reference sequence). This CDR3 has 14 residues. The CDR3 spells CASSKPGQAYEQYF.

The gene calls are TRBV29-1 and TRBJ1-2; TCRdb designates TRBD1, a call that cannot be tested without DNA. This CDR3 has 12 residues. In germline, CDR1 is SQVTM, CDR2 ANQGSEA. CDR3 loop: CSVAAGGDGYTF.

The chain couples TRBV27 to TRBJ2-1; TCRdb's D gene call, TRBD1, goes unchecked for lack of DNA. This CDR3 region has 14 residues. CDR1 MNHEY and CDR2 SMNVEV come from the germline V gene (reference sequence). CDR3: CASSLAGPGGEQFF.

The V call is TRBV5-5, the J call TRBJ2-7; the TCRdb call, TRBD2, lacks DNA for checking. The CDR3 contains 13 residues. Per germline, CDR1 SGHKS and CDR2 YYEKEE (reference sequence). CDR3 sequence: CATTGTADYEQYF.

The chain combines TRBV20-1 with TRBJ1-1; the D gene TCRdb calls, TRBD1, cannot be checked with no DNA. Germline V gene lookup returns CDR1 DFQATT and CDR2 SNEGSKA (reference sequence). This CDR3 spans 11 amino acids. CDR3 protein: CSAPLWTEAFF.

The V and J genes are TRBV28 and TRBJ2-5; the TCRdb call, TRBD1, lacks DNA for checking. Germline assignment: CDR1 MDHEN and CDR2 SYDVKM. This CDR3 is built from 15 residues. This CDR3 is CASSFGPTGGETQYF.

The chain has TRBV6-4 and TRBJ1-2. CDR3 length: 14 amino acids. The germline V gene has CDR1 MRHNA and CDR2 SNTAGT. The CDR3 sequence: CASSDSFASYGYTF.

This chain links TRBV27 with TRBJ2-3; absent DNA, TCRdb's TRBD2 call cannot be checked. The CDR3 is 16 amino acids. Germline-derived CDR1 and CDR2 are MNHEY and SMNVEV (reference sequence). Here the CDR3 reads CASSTTSGGYTDTQYF.

The V call is TRBV5-1, the J call TRBJ1-2; with no DNA, the TCRdb D assignment of TRBD1 cannot be verified. This CDR3 comprises 15 residues. Germline V gene data show CDR1 as SGHRS and CDR2 as YFSETQ. CDR3 in amino acids: CASSLSQGGGYGYTF.

This chain uses TRBV12-3 or TRBV12-4 with TRBJ2-7; TCRdb indicates TRBD1, and absent DNA this call remains unverified. This CDR3 comprises 18 residues. The CDR3: CASSLDRARRGLSYEQYF.

V usage is TRBV12-3 or TRBV12-4 and J usage is TRBJ2-7; without DNA, the TCRdb call of TRBD2 cannot be checked. This CDR3 spans 13 amino acids. The CDR3 loop reads CASCSGGLYEQYF.